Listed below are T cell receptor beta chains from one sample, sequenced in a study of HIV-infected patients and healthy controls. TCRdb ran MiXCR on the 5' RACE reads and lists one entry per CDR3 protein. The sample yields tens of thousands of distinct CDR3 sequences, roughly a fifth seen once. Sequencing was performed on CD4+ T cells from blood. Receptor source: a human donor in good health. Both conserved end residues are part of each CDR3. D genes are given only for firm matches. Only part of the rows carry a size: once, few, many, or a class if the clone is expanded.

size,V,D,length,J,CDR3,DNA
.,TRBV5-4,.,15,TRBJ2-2,CASSPDKYRTGELFF,TGTGCCAGCAGCCCAGACAAATACAGGACCGGGGAGCTGTTTTTT
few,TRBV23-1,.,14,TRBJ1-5,CASSRRPQCQPQHF,TGCGCCAGCAGTCGGAGACCGCAATGTCAGCCCCAGCATTTT
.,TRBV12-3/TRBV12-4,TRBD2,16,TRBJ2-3,CASSPARLAGGSRQYF,TGTGCCAGCAGTCCCGCCCGACTAGCGGGGGGGAGTAGGCAGTATTTT
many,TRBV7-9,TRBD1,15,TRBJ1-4,CASSLTGTANEKLFF,TGTGCCAGCAGCCTGACCGGGACAGCTAATGAAAAACTGTTTTTT
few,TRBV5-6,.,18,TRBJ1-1,CASSWGPREVGSDTEAFF,TGTGCCAGCAGCTGGGGCCCCAGGGAAGTAGGGTCTGACACTGAAGCTTTCTTT
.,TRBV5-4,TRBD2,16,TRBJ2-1,CASSWTSGISYNEQFF,TGTGCCAGCAGCTGGACTAGCGGTATCTCCTACAATGAGCAGTTCTTC
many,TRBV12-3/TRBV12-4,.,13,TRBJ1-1,CASSLDRDTEAFF,TGTGCCAGCAGTTTAGACAGGGACACTGAAGCTTTCTTT
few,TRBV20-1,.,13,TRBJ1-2,CSATLTGLRGYTF,TGCAGTGCTACCCTAACAGGGTTGCGGGGCTACACCTTC
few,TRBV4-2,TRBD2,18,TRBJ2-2,CASSQESLAGPRGGELFF,TGTGCCAGCAGCCAAGAGTCCCTAGCGGGACCTCGGGGCGGGGAGCTGTTTTTT
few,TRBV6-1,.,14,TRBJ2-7,CASSENWGDYEQYF,TGTGCCAGCAGTGAAAATTGGGGTGACTACGAGCAGTACTTC
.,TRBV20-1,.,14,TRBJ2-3,CSARDGVAEDTQYF,TGCAGTGCTAGAGATGGAGTAGCTGAGGATACGCAGTATTTT
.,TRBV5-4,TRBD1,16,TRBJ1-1,CASSRDRGGANTEAFF,TGTGCCAGCAGCCGAGACAGGGGAGGTGCGAACACTGAAGCTTTCTTT
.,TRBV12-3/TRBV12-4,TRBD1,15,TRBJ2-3,CASSLLQGALNTQYF,TGTGCCAGCAGTTTACTACAGGGGGCATTGAATACGCAGTATTTT
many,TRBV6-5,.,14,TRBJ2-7,CASRSAGLLGAPYF,TGTGCCAGCAGGTCTGCAGGGCTTTTAGGGGCCCCGTACTTC
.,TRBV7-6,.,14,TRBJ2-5,CASSLEVAPETQYF,TGTGCCAGCAGCTTAGAGGTAGCCCCAGAGACCCAGTACTTC
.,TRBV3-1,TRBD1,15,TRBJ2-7,CASSQDQDRGHEQYF,TGTGCCAGCAGCCAAGATCAGGACAGGGGGCACGAGCAGTACTTC
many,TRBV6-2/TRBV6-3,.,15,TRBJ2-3,CASTLHLRVPDTQYF,TGTGCCAGCACTCTCCATCTCAGGGTCCCAGATACGCAGTATTTT
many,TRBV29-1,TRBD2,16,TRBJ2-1,CSVERGGVAGDNEQFF,TGCAGCGTTGAGAGGGGAGGGGTAGCGGGAGACAATGAGCAGTTCTTC
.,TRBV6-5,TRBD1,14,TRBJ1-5,CASSGDSNNQPQHF,TGTGCCAGCAGTGGGGACAGCAACAATCAGCCCCAGCATTTT
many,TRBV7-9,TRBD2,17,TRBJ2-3,CASSYPPLRGSTDTQYF,TGTGCCAGCAGCTACCCCCCTTTGCGGGGGAGCACAGATACGCAGTATTTT
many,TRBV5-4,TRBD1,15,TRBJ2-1,CASSLGGQGDHEQFF,TGTGCCAGCAGCTTGGGCGGACAGGGAGACCATGAGCAGTTCTTC